This entry lists 29 T cell receptor beta chains sequenced from one sample in a study of blood T cell repertoires in COVID-19. Assay: immunoSEQ multiplex PCR; the TCRdb copy retains only in-frame clones and omits some. Of around 250,000 clones in the sample, just over 85% were seen once. Sequenced sample: PBMCs or T cells enriched from blood (not recorded which). The receptors shown here come from a man aged 18-30 years who had recovered from COVID-19.

This clone occurred once. The chain joins TRBV13 to TRBJ2-1, with D possibly matching TRBD1 (5 bases). V lost 2 bases, J lost 8 bases, and 19 bases lay in between. The germline V gene has CDR1 PRHDT and CDR2 FYEKMQ (reference sequence). This CDR3 spans 16 amino acids. CDR3 DNA: TGTGCCAGCAGCTTAATTAGGGGTGGTTCATGGCATGAGCAGTTCTTC. This translates into CASSLIRGGSWHEQFF.

The V call is TRBV29-1, the J call TRBJ1-1; TRBD1 matches at 10 bases. Germline CDR1 and CDR2: SQVTM and ANQGSEA. The junction had 9 bases not matched to a gene; V was cut back by 6 bases and J by 8 bases. This CDR3 contains 13 residues. CDR3 sequence: CSVDPGTGEEAFF. CDR3 in DNA: TGCAGCGTCGACCCCGGGACAGGGGAGGAAGCTTTCTTT. Full variable domain (missing parts from reference TRBV29-1 and TRBJ1-1): SAVISQKPSRDICQRGTSLTIQCQVDSQVTMMFWYRQQPGQSLTLIATANQGSEATYESGFVIDKFPISRPNLTFSTLTVSNMSPEDSSIYLCSVDPGTGEEAFFGQGTRLTVV.

The V and J genes are TRBV28 and TRBJ1-1; D remains ambiguous. From germline, CDR1 is MDHEN and CDR2 SYDVKM. V lost 3 bases and J lost 4, with 12 bases in between. This CDR3 contains 14 residues. CDR3 nucleotides: TGTGCCAGCAGTTTTGGGCAGTTAGGCACTGAAGCTTTCTTT. It codes for CASSFGQLGTEAFF.

This chain links TRBV5-1 with TRBJ2-5, with 10 positions matching TRBD1. V lost 0 bases and J lost 5; bases outside the gene matches: 10. CDR1 is SGHRS, CDR2 YFSETQ, per germline. The CDR3 contains 17 residues. This chain's CDR3 is CASSLGTRQGAGETQYF. In DNA form, the CDR3 reads TGCGCCAGCAGCTTGGGTACTCGACAGGGGGCAGGGGAGACCCAGTACTTC.

This chain's CDR3 is CATSDLVWRTEAFF. For the CDR3, the DNA is TGTGCCACCAGTGATTTAGTTTGGAGGACTGAAGCTTTCTTT. V and J are TRBV24-1 and TRBJ1-1; D remains unclear. Trimming pared 1 base from V and 5 bases from J, leaving 10 bases between. From germline, CDR1 is KGHDR and CDR2 SFDVKD. The CDR3 covers 14 residues.

The chain combines TRBV7-2 with TRBJ1-5; possibly TRBD1 for D (6 bases). Per the germline V gene, CDR1 is SGHTA and CDR2 is FQGNSA. Trimming took 4 bases from V and 6 from J, leaving 16 bases between them. This CDR3 has 15 amino acids. The CDR3 is CASSSVGGGIQPQHF. The CDR3 DNA is TGTGCCAGCAGCTCCGTTGGGGGGGGCATTCAGCCCCAGCATTTT.

The genes are TRBV6-4 and TRBJ2-3, with 10 bases identical to TRBD2. The CDR3 length is 15 residues. Germline-derived CDR1 and CDR2 are MRHNA and SNTAGT. V gave up 6 bases and J gave up 0 bases; unmatched junction bases: 3. CDR3 protein: CASRSLAGSTDTQYF. The CDR3 bases are TGTGCCAGCAGATCACTAGCGGGGAGCACAGATACGCAGTATTTT.

The CDR3 region has the DNA TGTGCTAGTGGAAACAGGGGGGAGGGCACTGAAGCTTTCTTT. The encoded protein is CASGNRGEGTEAFF. The chain employs TRBV12-5 and TRBJ1-1, with TRBD1 identical over 8 bases. Germline loops: CDR1 LGHNT, CDR2 FRNRAP. The V segment lost 6 bases and the J segment 4 bases; nucleotides outside the gene matches: 7. CDR3 length: 14 amino acids.

This rearrangement joins TRBV5-1 to TRBJ1-4; D might be TRBD1 (6 bases). This CDR3 contains 14 residues. Germline CDR1 reads SGHRS; CDR2 reads YFSETQ. The V and J ends lost 7 bases and 8 bases respectively, with 18 bases between them. CDR3 DNA: TGCGCCAGCTCGCGGGGGGGCGTAGGGGAAAAACTGTTTTTT. Translating gives CASSRGGVGEKLFF.

The rearrangement uses TRBV6-2 or TRBV6-3 and TRBJ1-3; D is possibly TRBD1 (5 bases). Germline V gene lookup returns CDR1 MNHEY and CDR2 SVGEGT. This CDR3 comprises 17 residues. V was pared by 0 bases and J by 0 bases, with 12 bases between. The CDR3 protein is CASSYSQGLFSGNTIYF. The CDR3 DNA reads as TGTGCCAGCAGTTACTCGCAGGGCTTATTCTCTGGAAACACCATATATTTT.

CDR3 in DNA: TGTGCCAGCAGTGCCCGGGACAAAAAGAACACTGAAGCTTTCTTT. The encoded protein is CASSARDKKNTEAFF. The V and J genes are TRBV28 and TRBJ1-1; possibly TRBD1 for D (6 bases). The CDR3 runs to 15 residues. V shed 5 bases and J shed 1 base, with 14 bases lying between them. Germline loops: CDR1 MDHEN, CDR2 SYDVKM.

This rearrangement joins TRBV28 to TRBJ2-1; D gene uncertain. V dropped 3 bases and J dropped 3 bases, with 6 bases sitting between them. The germline V gene encodes CDR1 MDHEN and CDR2 SYDVKM. The CDR3 runs 13 residues. CDR3: CASSFPSYNEQFF. The CDR3 DNA reads TGTGCCAGCAGTTTCCCTAGCTACAATGAGCAGTTCTTC.

The rearrangement uses TRBV7-2 and TRBJ1-4; the D is unclear. The CDR3 spans 13 residues. Germline V gives CDR1 SGHTA, CDR2 FQGNSA. V dropped 1 base and J dropped 4 bases, with 4 bases sitting between them. The CDR3 spells CASSLELNEKLFF. The CDR3 nucleotides are TGTGCCAGCAGCTTAGAACTTAATGAAAAACTGTTTTTT.

This sequence joins TRBV7-3 and TRBJ1-2, with unresolved D. This CDR3 region has 14 residues. V lost 2 bases, J lost 2 bases, and 9 bases lay in between. Germline V lookup: CDR1 SGHTA, CDR2 FQGTGA. CDR3 bases: TGTGCCAGCAGCTTAGGGCCGGGGAACTATGGCTACACCTTC. This gives the protein CASSLGPGNYGYTF. The full variable domain, in which reference TRBV7-3 and TRBJ1-2 provide the parts outside the CDR3, is GAGVSQTPSNKVTEKGKYVELRCDPISGHTALYWYRQSLGQGPEFLIYFQGTGAADDSGLPNDRFFAVRPEGSVSTLKIQRTERGDSAVYLCASSLGPGNYGYTFGSGTRLTVV.

The genes are TRBV19 and TRBJ1-6; maybe TRBD1 (6 bases). The CDR3 spans 14 residues. Trimming removed 5 bases from V and 8 bases from J, with 13 bases in between. CDR1 LNHDA and CDR2 SQIVND come from the germline V gene (reference sequence). This CDR3 is CASSWLGQYSPLHF. CDR3 sequence (DNA): TGTGCCAGTAGTTGGTTGGGACAATATTCACCCCTCCACTTT.

The V gene is TRBV5-4, the J gene TRBJ2-2; D is perhaps TRBD1 (5 bases). The CDR3 has 15 residues. Looked up from germline, CDR1 is SGHNT and CDR2 is YYREEE (reference sequence). Trimming took off 0 bases at V and 0 bases at J, with 6 bases between the two ends. The CDR3 reads CASSLDRTNTGELFF. Here the CDR3 DNA reads TGTGCCAGCAGCTTGGACAGGACGAACACCGGGGAGCTGTTTTTT.

The chain couples TRBV6-5 to TRBJ2-4, with D unresolved. V shed 3 bases and J shed 9 bases, with 12 bases lying between them. This CDR3 comprises 13 residues. Germline values: CDR1 MNHEY, CDR2 SVGAGI. CDR3 sequence (DNA): TGTGCCAGCAGTTATACTTCCCTGAGCATTCAGTACTTC. Protein sequence: CASSYTSLSIQYF.

This clone has ten or more counts. The CDR3 region has the DNA TGTGCCACCAGCAGTGGGACAGGGCCCTACGAGCAGTACTTC. It specifies CATSSGTGPYEQYF. The chain carries TRBV15 and TRBJ2-7; 9 bases are shared with TRBD1. Germline CDR1 is LNHNV and CDR2 is YYDKDF (reference sequence). V was pared by 3 bases and J by 2 bases, with 2 bases of the junction left unmatched. The CDR3 length is 14 residues.

The gene calls are TRBV19 and TRBJ1-5, with 9 positions matching TRBD1. Germline V gives CDR1 LNHDA, CDR2 SQIVND (reference sequence). This CDR3 has 16 residues. Losses at the gene ends were 3 bases for V and 4 bases for J; bases not matched to a gene: 7. This CDR3 reads CASSIYGTGRNQPQHF. The CDR3 bases are TGTGCCAGTAGTATCTACGGGACAGGGCGGAATCAGCCCCAGCATTTT. The full variable domain, its missing parts supplied by reference TRBV19 and TRBJ1-5, is DGGITQSPKYLFRKEGQNVTLSCEQNLNHDAMYWYRQDPGQGLRLIYYSQIVNDFQKGDIAEGYSVSREKKESFPLTVTSAQKNPTAFYLCASSIYGTGRNQPQHFGDGTRLSIL.

The chain couples TRBV2 to TRBJ1-5; 8 nucleotides line up with TRBD1. The germline V gene has CDR1 SNHLY and CDR2 FYNNEI. There are 14 residues in the CDR3. V lost 9 bases and J lost 2; bases outside the gene matches: 6. CDR3 region: CASTGGSGNQPQHF. In DNA, the CDR3 is TGTGCCAGTACAGGGGGGTCCGGCAATCAGCCCCAGCATTTT.

This rearrangement joins TRBV10-1 to TRBJ2-5, with D possibly being TRBD2 (6 bases). V lost 4 bases, J lost 4 bases, and 10 bases lay in between. Germline V gene lookup returns CDR1 WNHNN and CDR2 SYGVQD (reference sequence). The CDR3 totals 13 residues. The CDR3 loop is CASSVTSRETQYF. CDR3 coding DNA: TGCGCCAGCAGTGTCACTAGCCGAGAGACCCAGTACTTC.

This clone was picked up a small number of times. The rearrangement links TRBV4-1 to TRBJ2-1, with 9 positions matching TRBD1. The CDR3 spans 17 residues. V lost 4 bases and J lost 6; bases outside the gene matches: 13. CDR1 and CDR2 from the germline V gene are MGHRA and YSYEKL. The CDR3 DNA sequence: TGCGCCAGCAGCCCTGGACCGCTTGGGGACAGGGTCAATGAGCAGTTCTTC. Amino acid sequence: CASSPGPLGDRVNEQFF.

The CDR3 protein is CASSMGVYNEQFF. CDR3 nucleotides: TGTGCCAGCAGCATGGGAGTATACAATGAGCAGTTCTTC. The chain has TRBV13 and TRBJ2-1; weak D call: TRBD2 (5 bases). The CDR3 runs 13 residues. V lost 5 bases, J lost 4 bases, and 9 bases lay in between. Germline V CDR1 and CDR2: PRHDT, FYEKMQ (reference sequence).

The gene calls are TRBV9 and TRBJ2-7; possibly TRBD2 for D (6 bases). Per germline, CDR1 SGDLS and CDR2 YYNGEE. The CDR3 covers 14 residues. V lost 0 bases and J lost 4, with 11 bases in between. The CDR3 DNA reads as TGTGCCAGCAGCGTAGATGCTAGCGTATACGAGCAGTACTTC. It translates to CASSVDASVYEQYF.

The gene calls are TRBV9 and TRBJ1-2; D may be TRBD1 (6 bases). This CDR3 spans 16 amino acids. The V gene's germline CDR1 is SGDLS and CDR2 YYNGEE. V was cut by 3 bases and J by 4 bases, with 19 bases left in between. CDR3 residues: CASSARQEIVLYGYTF. The CDR3 nucleotides read TGTGCCAGCAGCGCCAGACAGGAGATAGTGCTCTATGGCTACACCTTC.

The chain joins TRBV5-5 to TRBJ1-5, with D possibly TRBD1 on 5 matching bases. Germline lookup yields CDR1 SGHKS and CDR2 YYEKEE (reference sequence). This CDR3 has 15 amino acids. Trimming left V 0 bases short and J 4 bases short, with 11 bases between. Here the CDR3 reads CASSLAGGMNQPQHF. CDR3 DNA sequence: TGTGCCAGCAGCTTGGCCGGGGGAATGAATCAGCCCCAGCATTTT.

V is TRBV5-8 and J is TRBJ1-3; D gene ambiguous. This CDR3 region has 13 residues. Germline V gives CDR1 SGHTS, CDR2 YDEGEE. The V end lost 4 bases, the J end lost 3 bases, and 8 bases lay between the germline ends. As DNA, the CDR3 is TGTGCCAGCAGCCGTCGGGGTGGAAACACCATATATTTT. Translated, it gives CASSRRGGNTIYF.

The chain employs TRBV29-1 and TRBJ2-5; TRBD2 matches 10 bases. CDR3 size: 15 residues. Looked up from germline, CDR1 is SQVTM and CDR2 is ANQGSEA. V shed 2 bases and J 1 base; nucleotides not matched to a gene: 4. The CDR3 coding sequence is TGCAGCGTTGAAAGAGCGGGGGGGCGCCAAGAGACCCAGTACTTC. Residues: CSVERAGGRQETQYF.

V and J are TRBV9 and TRBJ2-5, with TRBD2 identical over 9 bases. Germline lookup yields CDR1 SGDLS and CDR2 YYNGEE. This CDR3 comprises 15 residues. V lost 0 bases to trimming and J lost 4 bases; unmatched junction nucleotides: 4. As DNA, the CDR3 is TGTGCCAGCAGCGTAGCGGCGGGGGGGCGAGAGACCCAGTACTTC. Translating gives CASSVAAGGRETQYF.